This T cell receptor beta chain comes out of a study of Ad26.COV2.S vaccination and SARS-CoV-2 variants (dated by TCRdb to the early 2020s). Background on the whole study: Donors in the vaccine arm were drawn from COV1001, a multicentre, randomized, double-blind, placebo-controlled phase I-IIa trial testing Ad26.COV2.S in healthy adults. Sequencing of the TCRbeta repertoire served to evaluate the specificity and breadth of SARS-CoV-2-reactive T cell receptors following Ad26.COV2.S vaccination. Dosing of Ad26.COV2.S was intramuscular, at either 5x10^10 or 1x10^11 viral particles, delivered as one shot or as two shots spaced 56 days apart. Trial participants were randomized into five groups of five: low-dose or high-dose Ad26.COV2.S given once or twice, or placebo on both occasions. A total of some 30 samples were included in the TCR-sequenced set, comprising roughly 19 Ad26.COV2.S vaccine recipients, 5 placebo recipients and 8 SARS-CoV-2 convalescent individuals. Investigators did not know the trial group allocation while performing experiments and assessing outcomes. Overall results and qualifications from the work: Vaccine and placebo recipients had comparable non-spike TCR breadth, which fits with the vaccine containing only spike. The study was not powered for comparison of responses between vaccine doses or regimens. Substantial breadth of spike-specific CD8+ and CD4+ T cell responses was reported after vaccination. Compared with placebo recipients, Ad26.COV2.S recipients showed higher spike-specific TCR breadth (P = 0.0014). According to the authors, total T cell responses may have been underestimated by the TCR breadth and depth analyses.

TCRbeta CDR3 regions were sequenced with the immunoSEQ Assay. After extraction, genomic DNA underwent amplification by bias-controlled multiplex PCR, followed by high-throughput sequencing. The paper's processing steps were these. Collapsing and filtering of sequences were performed to quantify the absolute abundance of each unique TCRbeta CDR3 region. T cell fraction was estimated by normalizing TCRbeta template counts to usable DNA, which was measured by amplifying reference genes present in all nucleated cells. Repertoire TCRs were annotated as SARS-CoV-2-specific by exact matching of V gene, CDR3 amino acid sequence and J gene to a known reactive TCR set. The reference SARS-CoV-2 TCR set was obtained from MIRA and was filtered for enrichment in COVID-19-positive ImmuneCODE repertoires, whereby public or cross-reactive TCRs were removed. Using the MIRA antigens, annotated TCRs were further analysed by specific ORF or by position within an ORF. Breadth was defined as annotated unique rearrangements over total unique productive rearrangements; depth was the summed frequency of those rearrangements. Group comparisons of TCR breadth used two-sided Wilcoxon rank-sum tests. TCRdb re-hosts the immuneACCESS table, in-frame sequences only. Its copies lack some clones; in the studies checked, an unresolved V gene accounts for under half of them, and the cause for the rest is not known. Clone size and V and J calls were adopted from that table, with D and trimming inferred from the DNA. The sample records some 240,000 clones, around nine tenths of which are singletons. The top ten constitute just under 3% of the sample.

Sample treatment or condition, as interpreted from the label and publication: roughly 18 received Ad26.COV2.S at low or high dose, single or two shots; about 5 received placebo; per-sample allocation not given. For vaccine and placebo recipients, the sequenced repertoires came from samples collected on day 63 after the first injection. In Cohort 1b, about 27 adults aged 18-55 years were enrolled at a single site in Boston, USA, between 29 July and 7 August 2020. Ad26.COV2.S was a replication-incompetent adenovirus type 26 vector that expressed a prefusion-stabilized SARS-CoV-2 spike protein derived from the original Wuhan strain. Only one count was recorded for this clone. No antigen is known for it. No base qualities exist here, and no much larger clone lies one base off it. Additional DNA sequences in this sample encode the identical CDR3. V is shortened by 0 bases, J by 2 bases, and the region joining them spans 6 bases. The CDR3 sequence holds 14 residues, the cysteine and phenylalanine included. The DNA shown is the 42-base CDR3, in frame from base 1. Reading the germline V gene gives CDR1 SGHNT and CDR2 YENEEA.

The sample here was peripheral blood, taken in a trial of Ad26.COV2.S vaccine versus placebo. The sequence was obtained from a person aged 18-65 years who received the Ad26.COV2.S COVID-19 vaccine or a placebo. The receptor chain draws on TRBV11-3 and TRBJ2-3; the D gene remains uncertain. The CDR3 has the sequence CASSLDGNTDTQYF. Here is the DNA: TGTGCCAGCAGCTTAGACGGCAACACAGATACGCAGTATTTT.